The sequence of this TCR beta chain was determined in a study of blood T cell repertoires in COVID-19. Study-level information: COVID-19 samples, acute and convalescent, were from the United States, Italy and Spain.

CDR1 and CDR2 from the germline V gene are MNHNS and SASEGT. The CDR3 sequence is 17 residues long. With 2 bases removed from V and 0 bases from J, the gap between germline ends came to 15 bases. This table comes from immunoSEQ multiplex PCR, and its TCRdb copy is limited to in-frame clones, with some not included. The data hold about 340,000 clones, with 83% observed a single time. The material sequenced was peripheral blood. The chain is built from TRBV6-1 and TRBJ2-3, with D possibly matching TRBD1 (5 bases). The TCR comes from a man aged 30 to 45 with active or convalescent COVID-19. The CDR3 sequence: CASSERWEGASTDTQYF. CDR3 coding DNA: TGTGCCAGCAGTGAAAGATGGGAAGGGGCTAGCACAGATACGCAGTATTTT.